The 16 T cell receptor beta chains in this list originate from one sample, sequenced in a study of blood T cell repertoires in COVID-19. Some clones are missing from TCRdb's copy, which holds only in-frame ones; the method was immunoSEQ multiplex PCR. This sample has some 20,000 clones, with roughly 89% found just once. The sequencing sample was made of peripheral blood. These receptors all come from a woman over 75 with active or convalescent COVID-19.

The chain recombines TRBV6-5 with TRBJ2-7, with TRBD1 matching 7 bases. With 7 bases clipped from V and 1 base from J, the junction kept 4 bases outside the gene matches. The V gene's germline CDR1 is MNHEY and CDR2 SVGAGI. The CDR3 runs 13 residues. The CDR3 here is CASTSTGSYEQYF. DNA of the CDR3: TGTGCCAGCACCTCGACAGGGTCCTACGAGCAGTACTTC.

The sample holds one count of this clone. V and J are TRBV10-3 and TRBJ1-1; D remains unclear. CDR1 is ENHRY and CDR2 is SYGVKD in the germline V gene. V gave up 4 bases and J gave up 8 bases, with 8 bases separating them. The CDR3 sequence is 11 residues long. CDR3 protein: CAISGPREAFF. CDR3 bases: TGTGCCATCAGTGGTCCCCGGGAAGCTTTCTTT.

The J gene is TRBJ2-2, the V gene TRBV2, with 7 positions matching TRBD1. The CDR3 contains 16 residues. Trimming took 3 bases from V and 4 from J; bases not matched to a gene: 8. Germline V gene data show CDR1 as SNHLY and CDR2 as FYNNEI. CDR3: CASSEWGRTGTGELFF. The CDR3 DNA follows: TGTGCCAGCAGTGAGTGGGGCCGGACAGGCACCGGGGAGCTGTTTTTT.

The chain joins TRBV10-3 to TRBJ2-4; 8 bases map to TRBD2. Trimming removed 4 bases from V and 3 bases from J; junction bases left unmatched: 2. CDR1 and CDR2 (germline): ENHRY, SYGVKD. The CDR3 is made up of 14 amino acids. In nucleotides, the CDR3 is TGTGCCATCAGTGGCGGGGGGAACAAAAACATTCAGTACTTC. Translating gives CAISGGGNKNIQYF.

The rearrangement joins TRBV28 to TRBJ1-4, with 8 bases aligning to TRBD1. This CDR3 is built from 18 residues. CDR1 and CDR2 (germline): MDHEN, SYDVKM. The V segment lost 3 bases and the J segment 7 bases; nucleotides outside the gene matches: 16. CDR3 sequence (DNA): TGTGCCAGCAGTTTTTCCGGCAGGGGGCGTGTATGGGGTGAAAAACTGTTTTTT. It encodes CASSFSGRGRVWGEKLFF.

The chain employs TRBV23-1 and TRBJ1-1, with D possibly TRBD1 on 6 matching bases. TRBV23-1 is placed among ORFs of uncertain function. Trimming cost V 0 bases and J 6 bases, with 8 bases left between them. The CDR3 loop spans 13 amino acids. The CDR3 sequence is CASSQSQGSEAFF. For the CDR3, the DNA is TGCGCCAGCAGTCAATCACAGGGTTCTGAAGCTTTCTTT.

This clone was found a few times. For the CDR3, the DNA is TGTGCCAGCAGCCTTACAGGGAGTTCACCCCTCCACTTT. Encoded protein: CASSLTGSSPLHF. The rearrangement links TRBV6-4 to TRBJ1-6, with a possible D match to TRBD1 (6 bases). V lost 6 bases and J 9 bases, leaving 12 bases between the germline ends. CDR1 and CDR2 (germline): MRHNA, SNTAGT. CDR3 length: 13 amino acids.

The chain links TRBV28 to TRBJ2-7; TRBD1 might be the D (5 bases). This CDR3 region has 15 residues. V was clipped by 5 bases and J by 2 bases, with 16 bases between them. The germline V gene encodes CDR1 MDHEN and CDR2 SYDVKM. The CDR3 nucleotides read TGTGCCAGCAGTCCTGTCCAAACAGGCACCTACGAGCAGTACTTC. Its translation: CASSPVQTGTYEQYF. The full variable domain, its missing parts supplied by reference TRBV28 and TRBJ2-7, is DVKVTQSSRYLVKRTGEKVFLECVQDMDHENMFWYRQDPGLGLRLIYFSYDVKMKEKGDIPEGYSVSREKKERFSLILESASTNQTSMYLCASSPVQTGTYEQYFGPGTRLTVT.

This clone showed up just once. The V gene is TRBV9, the J gene TRBJ2-7; no definite D call. Germline CDR1 is SGDLS and CDR2 is YYNGEE. V lost 3 bases to trimming and J lost 2 bases, with 9 bases between them. The CDR3 sequence is 13 residues long. CDR3 residues: CASSGQAPYEQYF. The CDR3 DNA reads TGTGCCAGCAGCGGTCAGGCCCCCTACGAGCAGTACTTC.

V usage is TRBV6-4 and J usage is TRBJ2-3; 7 nucleotides match TRBD1. CDR1 is MRHNA, CDR2 SNTAGT, per germline. The CDR3 runs to 16 residues. With V trimmed by 6 bases and J by 2 bases, 11 bases remained unmatched. The CDR3, as DNA: TGTGCCAGCAGCCCAACAACAGGGGCCGACACAGATACGCAGTATTTT. This codes for CASSPTTGADTDTQYF.

The chain uses TRBV24-1 and TRBJ1-3; D call uncertain. The CDR3 has 14 residues. Germline V gene data show CDR1 as KGHDR and CDR2 as SFDVKD. V lost 9 bases to trimming and J lost 0 bases, with 11 bases between them. The CDR3: CATDLAYSGNTIYF. For the CDR3, the DNA is TGTGCCACCGATTTGGCTTACTCTGGAAACACCATATATTTT.

This clone showed up just once. This chain connects TRBV11-2 to TRBJ1-2; no clear D gene. In germline, CDR1 is SGHAT, CDR2 FQNNGV. V dropped 1 base and J dropped 6 bases, with 12 bases sitting between them. The CDR3 is 14 residues long. CDR3 sequence: CASSLGGQPHGYTF. The DNA for the CDR3 is TGTGCCAGCAGCTTAGGAGGCCAGCCCCATGGCTACACCTTC.

About this clone itself: One end of the junction does not line up with germline, which may come from a read error. The V call is TRBV7-7, the J call TRBJ2-5, with D perhaps matching TRBD1 (5 bases). In germline, CDR1 is SSHAT, CDR2 FNYEAQ (reference sequence). The length of the CDR3 is 15 residues. CDR3 in amino acids: CASSSTGAVQETQYF. CDR3 sequence (DNA): TGTGCTAGCAGCTCAACAGGTGCAGTGCAGGAGACCCAGTACTTC.

This chain joins TRBV13 and TRBJ1-2, with D perhaps TRBD1 (6 bases). V lost 5 bases to trimming and J lost 6 bases, with 34 bases between them. CDR3 length: 20 residues. Looked up from germline, CDR1 is PRHDT and CDR2 is FYEKMQ (reference sequence). In DNA form, the CDR3 reads TGTGCCAGCAGCCAAACCCGAATACAGGGACCGGTTGGAGCTCAGGATGGCTACACCTTC. It yields the protein CASSQTRIQGPVGAQDGYTF.

The gene calls are TRBV10-3 and TRBJ1-2, with a possible D match to TRBD1 (5 bases). The length of the CDR3 is 13 residues. Trimming left V 4 bases short and J 4 bases short, with 10 bases between. Germline CDR1 reads ENHRY; CDR2 reads SYGVKD. The CDR3 nucleotides are TGTGCCATCAGTGTTGAGACAGCCTATGGCTACACCTTC. Its translation: CAISVETAYGYTF.

The V and J genes are TRBV6-2 or TRBV6-3 and TRBJ2-3; 8 positions agree with TRBD1. The V gene end was trimmed by 7 bases and the J gene end by 2 bases; junction bases not matched to a gene: 14. Germline values: CDR1 MNHEY, CDR2 SVGEGT. The CDR3 is made up of 17 amino acids. The CDR3 sequence: CASIPHLGDRHTDTQYF. For the CDR3, the DNA is TGTGCCAGCATCCCCCACCTGGGGGACAGGCACACAGATACGCAGTATTTT.